This is a list of T cell receptor beta chains from one sample in a study of Graves' ophthalmopathy and Graves' hyperthyroidism. Each CDR3 protein is one row after TCRdb ran MiXCR on the multiplex PCR reads. The sample gives about 210,000 distinct CDR3 sequences, under 30% of which show up once; around 10% is in the top ten. The sample consisted of peripheral blood. All receptors come from a man aged 45 to 65 with Graves' ophthalmopathy. Each CDR3 is given with its conserved first and last residue. Where a row states a size, it is once, few, many or the class of an expanded clone; other rows omit it.

j_gene: TRBJ2-5
v_gene: TRBV7-2
abundance: -
CDR3aa: CASSDRSGRETQYF

j_gene: TRBJ1-1
v_gene: TRBV4-3
abundance: many
CDR3aa: CASSYRAARQDTEAFF

j_gene: TRBJ1-1
v_gene: TRBV28
abundance: -
CDR3aa: CASSQVGGADTEAFF

j_gene: TRBJ2-7
v_gene: TRBV6-1
abundance: -
CDR3aa: CASRLGQPLEQYF

j_gene: TRBJ2-7
v_gene: TRBV28
abundance: many
CDR3aa: CASSLGQVERGQYF

j_gene: TRBJ2-5
v_gene: TRBV28
abundance: many
CDR3aa: CASSFTGGAVETQYF

j_gene: TRBJ2-7
v_gene: TRBV5-6
abundance: many
CDR3aa: CASSQGQLYEQYF

j_gene: TRBJ1-5
v_gene: TRBV3-1
abundance: many
CDR3aa: CASSQDSSNQPQHF

j_gene: TRBJ1-1
v_gene: TRBV29-1
abundance: -
CDR3aa: CSVDSLGGYTEAFF

j_gene: TRBJ1-5
v_gene: TRBV6-2/TRBV6-3
abundance: -
CDR3aa: CASRTYRGAGNQPQHF

j_gene: TRBJ2-5
v_gene: TRBV9
abundance: many
CDR3aa: CASSGGAAGQETQYF

j_gene: TRBJ2-7
v_gene: TRBV5-1
abundance: many
CDR3aa: CASSLAYRDEQYF

j_gene: TRBJ1-1
v_gene: TRBV29-1
abundance: many
CDR3aa: CSVDEGGTEAFF

j_gene: TRBJ1-2
v_gene: TRBV29-1
abundance: -
CDR3aa: CSVGQGDYGYTF

j_gene: TRBJ2-7
v_gene: TRBV10-3
abundance: -
CDR3aa: CAIGRDRGQGEQYF

j_gene: TRBJ2-5
v_gene: TRBV12-3/TRBV12-4
abundance: -
CDR3aa: CASSFMRTGRQETQYF

j_gene: TRBJ2-2
v_gene: TRBV28
abundance: many
CDR3aa: CASIGVRTSGSGELFF

j_gene: TRBJ2-7
v_gene: TRBV20-1
abundance: -
CDR3aa: CSARDLRAYEQYF

j_gene: TRBJ2-7
v_gene: TRBV20-1
abundance: many
CDR3aa: CSARGLAGWYSYEQYF

j_gene: TRBJ2-5
v_gene: TRBV10-3
abundance: many
CDR3aa: CATRDPGAGETQYF

j_gene: TRBJ1-2
v_gene: TRBV6-2/TRBV6-3
abundance: many
CDR3aa: CASSYFRGVNYGYTF

j_gene: TRBJ2-7
v_gene: TRBV29-1
abundance: -
CDR3aa: CSVGTVGYEQYF

j_gene: TRBJ2-2
v_gene: TRBV5-4
abundance: -
CDR3aa: CASSLGGGRRTGELFF

j_gene: TRBJ2-7
v_gene: TRBV7-2
abundance: many
CDR3aa: CASSSPEFSYEQYF

j_gene: TRBJ1-3
v_gene: TRBV6-2/TRBV6-3
abundance: many
CDR3aa: CASRHTNLGGGLSSGNTIYF

j_gene: TRBJ2-7
v_gene: TRBV27
abundance: many
CDR3aa: CASSLLVGAYEQYF

j_gene: TRBJ1-1
v_gene: TRBV9
abundance: many
CDR3aa: CASSVADSFFGAFF

j_gene: TRBJ2-7
v_gene: TRBV7-2
abundance: many
CDR3aa: CASSLSRGWEQYF

j_gene: TRBJ1-5
v_gene: TRBV6-5
abundance: many
CDR3aa: CASGDHQPQHF

j_gene: TRBJ2-2
v_gene: TRBV24-1
abundance: many
CDR3aa: CATSDPTSATPRTGELFF

j_gene: TRBJ2-5
v_gene: TRBV12-3/TRBV12-4
abundance: many
CDR3aa: CASSSGTGDGETQYF

j_gene: TRBJ1-2
v_gene: TRBV12-3/TRBV12-4
abundance: many
CDR3aa: CASSPAWYGYTF

j_gene: TRBJ2-7
v_gene: TRBV7-2
abundance: many
CDR3aa: CASSVFTLTEQYF

j_gene: TRBJ1-5
v_gene: TRBV30
abundance: -
CDR3aa: CAWAIHGRGNQPQHF

j_gene: TRBJ2-7
v_gene: TRBV10-3
abundance: many
CDR3aa: CASCTEYTYEQYF

j_gene: TRBJ2-7
v_gene: TRBV7-2
abundance: many
CDR3aa: CASSSRTGTGGGEQYF

j_gene: TRBJ2-5
v_gene: TRBV6-1
abundance: -
CDR3aa: CASSETRIQETQYF

j_gene: TRBJ2-5
v_gene: TRBV6-5
abundance: few
CDR3aa: CASSSPRERERQETQYF

j_gene: TRBJ2-7
v_gene: TRBV12-3/TRBV12-4
abundance: many
CDR3aa: CASSYRDRSYEQYF

j_gene: TRBJ1-2
v_gene: TRBV12-3/TRBV12-4
abundance: many
CDR3aa: CASRPQGPYGYTF

j_gene: TRBJ2-7
v_gene: TRBV5-1
abundance: many
CDR3aa: CASSLNTGVNPYEQYF

j_gene: TRBJ2-2
v_gene: TRBV2
abundance: many
CDR3aa: CAGSTGLGTGELFF

j_gene: TRBJ2-7
v_gene: TRBV5-6
abundance: many
CDR3aa: CASSHLNWNEQYF

j_gene: TRBJ2-7
v_gene: TRBV20-1
abundance: many
CDR3aa: CSARGVAGSSYEQYF

j_gene: TRBJ1-1
v_gene: TRBV4-1
abundance: -
CDR3aa: CASSLDREGAFF

j_gene: TRBJ2-5
v_gene: TRBV12-3/TRBV12-4
abundance: many
CDR3aa: CASSFAGVAQETQYF

j_gene: TRBJ2-7
v_gene: TRBV19
abundance: many
CDR3aa: CASSYRDPMGEQYF

j_gene: TRBJ2-7
v_gene: TRBV20-1
abundance: many
CDR3aa: CSARDVQWGEQYF

j_gene: TRBJ2-7
v_gene: TRBV6-2/TRBV6-3
abundance: -
CDR3aa: CASSYGIEVANEQYF

j_gene: TRBJ2-7
v_gene: TRBV27
abundance: many
CDR3aa: CASTSGQGLGEQYF

j_gene: TRBJ2-4
v_gene: TRBV12-3/TRBV12-4
abundance: many
CDR3aa: CASSPGERLAKNIQYF

j_gene: TRBJ1-1
v_gene: TRBV12-3/TRBV12-4
abundance: many
CDR3aa: CASSRWRTEAFF

j_gene: TRBJ1-3
v_gene: TRBV7-8
abundance: many
CDR3aa: CASSLSPSYGNTIYF

j_gene: TRBJ1-5
v_gene: TRBV12-3/TRBV12-4
abundance: -
CDR3aa: CASSWGTGSSNQPQHF

j_gene: TRBJ2-2
v_gene: TRBV28
abundance: many
CDR3aa: CASSFHTGELFF

j_gene: TRBJ2-5
v_gene: TRBV29-1
abundance: many
CDR3aa: CSLAKGVQETQYF

j_gene: TRBJ2-5
v_gene: TRBV19
abundance: many
CDR3aa: CATGGFQETQYF